This T cell receptor (beta chain) is from a study of PD-L1 blockade in urothelial cancer. The CDR3 sequence is 14 residues long. The V and J ends lost 5 bases and 1 base respectively, with 8 bases between them. Germline V lookup: CDR1 SGHTA, CDR2 FQGTGA. Time point specified: pretreatment peripheral blood. Clones were sequenced by immunoSEQ multiplex PCR, and TCRdb holds only the in-frame ones, with some missing. The sample lists 70,000 to 75,000 clones; about four fifths were seen once. This TCR was recovered from an older woman with urothelial cancer. Sequenced here: PBMCs, sampled around atezolizumab (anti-PD-L1) treatment. V gene TRBV7-3 combines with J gene TRBJ2-2, with D unclear. CDR3 in amino acids: CASSMARNTGELFF. The CDR3 DNA reads TGTGCCAGCAGCATGGCCAGGAACACCGGGGAGCTGTTTTTT.